This T cell receptor (beta chain) was observed in a study of T cells in Graves' hyperthyroidism and ophthalmopathy. Amplified TCR beta CDR3 regions came from RNA transcripts. HTBI primers were the set used in a first-round RT-PCR of the TCR CDR3. TCRdb reprocessed the multiplex PCR reads via MiXCR and lists one record per CDR3 protein. This table has roughly 570,000 distinct CDR3 sequences, less than 20% appearing once. Patients having uncontrolled infection, another autoimmune disease, pregnancy or lactation were not included. The germline gives CDR1 LNHNV, CDR2 YYDKDF (reference sequence). V gave up 8 bases and J gave up 2 bases, with 11 bases separating them. The CDR3 sequence is 13 residues long.

Sequenced sample: blood. The J gene is TRBJ2-3, the V gene TRBV15; TRBD2 is a possible D gene (6 bases). This receptor was identified in a woman in her 30s with Graves' hyperthyroidism. CDR3 residues: CATQLAHTDTQYF. In DNA, the CDR3 is TGTGCCACCCAGCTAGCGCACACAGATACGCAGTATTTT.